The clone carrying this T cell receptor (beta chain) was detected only a few times. Its antigen remains unknown. V lost 0 bases and J lost 8, with 14 bases in between. The V gene's germline CDR1 is MNHEY and CDR2 SMNVEV (reference sequence). The CDR3 totals 16 residues. TCRdb keeps only in-frame clones here, not all; method: immunoSEQ multiplex PCR. The sample contains some 130,000 clones, roughly 90% of which appear only once. The record originates from a study of T cell responses to AZD1222 COVID-19 vaccine. The study, taken as a whole, reports: Sampling that yielded the repertoires occurred only after the peak T cell response.

This receptor was taken from an adult in good health. The sequenced sample was peripheral blood, obtained on day 0 of AZD1222 vaccination. The chain uses TRBV27 and TRBJ1-6; possible D gene TRBD1, 6 bases. CDR3 in DNA: TGTGCCAGCAGTTTATCATCGACAGGTCAGCATTCACCCCTCCACTTT. As protein: CASSLSSTGQHSPLHF.